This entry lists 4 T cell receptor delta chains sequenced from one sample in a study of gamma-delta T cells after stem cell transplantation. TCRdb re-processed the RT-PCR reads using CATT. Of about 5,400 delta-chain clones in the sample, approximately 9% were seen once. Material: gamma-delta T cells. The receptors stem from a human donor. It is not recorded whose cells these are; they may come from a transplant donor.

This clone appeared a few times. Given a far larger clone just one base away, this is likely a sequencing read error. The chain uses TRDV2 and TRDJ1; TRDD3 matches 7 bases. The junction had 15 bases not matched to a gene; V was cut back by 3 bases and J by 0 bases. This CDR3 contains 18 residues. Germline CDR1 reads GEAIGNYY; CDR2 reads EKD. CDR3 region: CACDGVAFGGPDTDKLIF. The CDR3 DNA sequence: TGTGCCTGTGACGGCGTAGCTTTTGGGGGACCAGACACCGATAAACTCATCTTT.

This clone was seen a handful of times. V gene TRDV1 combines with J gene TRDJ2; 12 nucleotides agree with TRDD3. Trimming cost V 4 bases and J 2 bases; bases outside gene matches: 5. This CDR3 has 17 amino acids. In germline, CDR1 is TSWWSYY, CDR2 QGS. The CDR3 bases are TGTGCTCTTGGGGTCAATACTGGGGGATACTTGACAGCACAACTCTTCTTT. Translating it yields CALGVNTGGYLTAQLFF.

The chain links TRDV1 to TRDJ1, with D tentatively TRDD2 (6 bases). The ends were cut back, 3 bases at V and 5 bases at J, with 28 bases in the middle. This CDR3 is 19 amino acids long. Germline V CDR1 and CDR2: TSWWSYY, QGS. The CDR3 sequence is CALGDVVQRSYEGKDKLIF. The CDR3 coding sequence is TGTGCTCTTGGGGACGTGGTCCAACGGTCCTACGAAGGCAAAGATAAACTCATCTTT.

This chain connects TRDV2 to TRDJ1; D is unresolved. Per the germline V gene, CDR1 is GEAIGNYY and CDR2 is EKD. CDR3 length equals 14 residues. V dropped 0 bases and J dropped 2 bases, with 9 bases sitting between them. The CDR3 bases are TGTGCCTGTGACACCCGTACTGTTACCGATAAACTCATCTTT. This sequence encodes CACDTRTVTDKLIF.